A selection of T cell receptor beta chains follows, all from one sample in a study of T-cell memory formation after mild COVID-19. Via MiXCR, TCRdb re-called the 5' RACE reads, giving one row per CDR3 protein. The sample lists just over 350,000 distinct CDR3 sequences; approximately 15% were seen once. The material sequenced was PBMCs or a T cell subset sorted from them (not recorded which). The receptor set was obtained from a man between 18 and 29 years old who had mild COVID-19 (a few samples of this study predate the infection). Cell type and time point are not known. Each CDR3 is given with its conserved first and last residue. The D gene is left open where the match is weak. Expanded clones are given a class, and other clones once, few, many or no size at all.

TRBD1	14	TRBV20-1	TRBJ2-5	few	TGCAGTGCTAGGGATGGACAGGGGGGAGAGACCCAGTACTTC	CSARDGQGGETQYF
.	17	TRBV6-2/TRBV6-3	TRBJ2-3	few	TGTGCCAGCAGTTACTCGATGTCTGGGACCTACACAGATACGCAGTATTTT	CASSYSMSGTYTDTQYF
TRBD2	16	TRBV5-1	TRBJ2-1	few	TGCGCCAGCAGCTTGGTCCTGGGAGGGGACCACAATGAGCAGTTCTTC	CASSLVLGGDHNEQFF
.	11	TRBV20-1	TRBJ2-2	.	TGCAGTGCTAGGGGGTCCGGGGAGCTGTTTTTT	CSARGSGELFF
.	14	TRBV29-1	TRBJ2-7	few	TGCAGCGTTGGGGATCGGCTCTTTCCCTACGAGCAGTACTTC	CSVGDRLFPYEQYF
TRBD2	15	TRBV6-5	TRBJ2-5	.	TGTGCCAGCAGCCATACCACTAGCGGAAAAGAGACCCAGTACTTC	CASSHTTSGKETQYF
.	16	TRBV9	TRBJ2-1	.	TGTGCCAGCAGCGTAGGCGGCAGGGGGGTCTCCAATGAGCAGTTCTTC	CASSVGGRGVSNEQFF
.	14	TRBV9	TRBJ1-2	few	TGTGCCAGCAGCGTAGGGGCAGGGTACTATGGCTACACCTTC	CASSVGAGYYGYTF
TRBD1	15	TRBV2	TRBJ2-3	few	TGTGCCAGCAGGCTCGACAGGGGGGGACCAGATACGCAGTATTTT	CASRLDRGGPDTQYF
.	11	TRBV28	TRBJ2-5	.	TGTGCCAGCAGTTTTCACATATCCCAGTACTTC	CASSFHISQYF
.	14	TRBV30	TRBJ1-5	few	TGTGCCTGGAGTGTACACGGTAGCAATCAGCCCCAGCATTTT	CAWSVHGSNQPQHF
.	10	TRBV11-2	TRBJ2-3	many	TGTGCCAGCAGCTTAGGCATTGGGTATTTT	CASSLGIGYF
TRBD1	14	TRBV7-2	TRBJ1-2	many	TGTGCCAGCAGCTTAGAACAGGGGAACTATGGCTACACCTTC	CASSLEQGNYGYTF